This TCR beta chain was retrieved from a study of graft-versus-host responses after intestinal transplantation (dated by TCRdb to the early 2020s). In terms of the full investigation: The transplants that recipients received were multivisceral, liver-intestinal, or isolated intestinal. Alloreactive clones were identified by sequencing pre-transplant mixed lymphocyte reaction products and comparing these products with unstimulated pre-transplant donor and recipient T cells. Instead of going to the commercial service, samples from a few later patients were sequenced in-house on an Illumina MiSeq and processed with MiXCR. Donor T cell macrochimerism was defined as a peak of at least 4% donor T cells among recipient peripheral blood mononuclear cells. Anti-thymocyte globulin induction was given to all recipients, followed by maintenance tacrolimus and steroids for approximately three years. Graft-versus-host and host-versus-graft alloreactive T cell clones were tracked in the graft, circulation and bone marrow after intestinal transplantation using bulk TCR-beta CDR3 sequencing. The cohort enrolled 20 to 25 intestinal transplant recipients including one retransplant, and a few patients lacking pretransplant specimens were excluded.

Library method: the immunoSEQ multiplex PCR assay. In most patients, genomic DNA was isolated using the Qiagen DNeasy Blood and Tissue Kit and sent frozen to Adaptive Biotechnologies for TCR sequencing. Adaptive Biotechnologies carried out high-throughput TCR-beta CDR3 sequencing of genomic DNA for most patients. Under the source paper's analysis protocol: Adaptive's ImmunoSEQ software supplied the TCR sequencing data for 18 patients, while MiXCR and VDJtools were used to process a few other patients. To correct CD4 versus CD8 sorting errors, any sequence found in both subsets at a frequency ratio below 5:1 was removed. CDR3 nucleotide sequences shared between donor and recipient were removed because the origin of such sequences could not be assigned. To count as alloreactive, a clone needed at least 2-fold expansion over unstimulated cells and a minimum CFSE-low frequency of 0.002% (template counts) or 0.001% (read counts). Clones detected in sequenced pre-transplant spleen, lymph node, or MLR CFSE-low populations of the donor or recipient were defined as mappable. Cumulative frequency of alloreactive clones was calculated as a percentage of all sequences weighted by copy number. The table comes from immuneACCESS by way of TCRdb, which keeps in-frame sequences with V and J called. Part of the clones is missing from these tables; in studies checked, under half for an unresolved V gene and the rest for unknown reasons. From that table come the V and J calls and clone size; the DNA was used to work out D and trimming. Counted in this sample were approximately 94,000 clones; roughly 87% of them appeared once. The ten largest clones capture roughly 0.95% of the sample.

What the time point label conveys for this sample: cells obtained before transplantation from donor or recipient. CD3+CD4+ and CD3+CD8+ populations were FACS-sorted from unstimulated pre-transplant donor and recipient cells taken from spleen or lymph nodes. Concerning this clone itself: No antigen is known for it. Per-base qualities were not stored, and no clone one base away is much larger.

The germline V gene (reference sequence) supplies CDR1 GTSNPN and CDR2 SVGIG. The CDR3, from cysteine to phenylalanine, totals 14 residues. Only the CDR3 portion is preserved as DNA: 42 bases, with reading frame beginning at the first base. V is shortened by 0 bases, J by 4 bases, and the region joining them spans 12 bases. The investigation overall reported the following: Early after transplant, peak levels of circulating GvH clones were associated with declines in HvG clones. GvH clones were detected in recipient bone marrow, and some appeared earlier in ileal mucosa or blood, consistent with an intestinal mucosal origin. Conclusions were limited by the relatively low number and heterogeneity of intestinal transplant patients. Patients with donor T cell macrochimerism had high GvH to HvG T cell clonal ratios in their allografts.

The sequence was obtained from a human donor who was the organ donor for an intestinal transplant. The sequences come from unstimulated CD4+ T cells sorted from spleen or lymph node cells, collected before transplant. The V gene is TRBV30 and the J gene is TRBJ2-5, with the D gene not clear enough to name. The CDR3 sequence is CAWSVRKVSETQYF. At the DNA level, the sequence is TGTGCCTGGAGTGTACGTAAGGTGTCAGAGACCCAGTACTTC.